This is a list of T cell receptor beta chains from one sample in a study of shared clonotypes between healthy human individuals. Some clones are missing from TCRdb's copy, which holds only in-frame ones; the method was immunoSEQ multiplex PCR. The data hold 740,000 or so clones, with more than 70% observed a single time. Sequenced sample: memory CD4+ T cells sorted from blood. The receptor source for this set is a woman aged 25 to 39 in good health. Each CDR3 is given without its conserved first and last residue. Each record gives: J gene, V gene, CDR3 length, CDR3 protein.

j_call: TRBJ2-1; v_call: TRBV5-1; cdr3_length: 13; cdr3_aa: ASNLAGGPYNEQF
j_call: TRBJ2-1; v_call: TRBV30; cdr3_length: 10; cdr3_aa: ALGPTYNEQF
j_call: TRBJ2-7; v_call: TRBV5-6; cdr3_length: 13; cdr3_aa: ASSSSPRSSYEQY
j_call: TRBJ2-3; v_call: TRBV10-3; cdr3_length: 12; cdr3_aa: AIRGGQSTDTQY
j_call: TRBJ2-7; v_call: TRBV5-8; cdr3_length: 12; cdr3_aa: ASSPRQGPYEQY
j_call: TRBJ1-4; v_call: TRBV6-8; cdr3_length: 17; cdr3_aa: ASSYSKGRNGSRNEKLF
j_call: TRBJ2-2; v_call: TRBV7-2; cdr3_length: 14; cdr3_aa: ASSLAGTSNTGELF
j_call: TRBJ2-3; v_call: TRBV5-8; cdr3_length: 13; cdr3_aa: ASSLSGRSTDTQY
j_call: TRBJ2-7; v_call: TRBV5-1; cdr3_length: 13; cdr3_aa: ASSLGNTDSYEQY
j_call: TRBJ1-1; v_call: TRBV28; cdr3_length: 12; cdr3_aa: ASSKTGVGTEAF
j_call: TRBJ1-4; v_call: TRBV19; cdr3_length: 13; cdr3_aa: ASSRTGTGNEKLF
j_call: TRBJ2-1; v_call: TRBV6-6; cdr3_length: 12; cdr3_aa: ASSYPVSADEQF
j_call: TRBJ2-1; v_call: TRBV7-3; cdr3_length: 13; cdr3_aa: ASSFSGTENNEQF
j_call: TRBJ2-1; v_call: TRBV5-1; cdr3_length: 12; cdr3_aa: ASSLGSGDNEQF
j_call: TRBJ2-1; v_call: TRBV7-8; cdr3_length: 14; cdr3_aa: ASSLSSSGDYNEQF
j_call: TRBJ2-7; v_call: TRBV2; cdr3_length: 11; cdr3_aa: ASSETGVYEQY
j_call: TRBJ2-2; v_call: TRBV6-6; cdr3_length: 11; cdr3_aa: ASSPLAPGELF
j_call: TRBJ2-5; v_call: TRBV29-1; cdr3_length: 13; cdr3_aa: SAGGLAALGETQY
j_call: TRBJ1-2; v_call: TRBV2; cdr3_length: 12; cdr3_aa: ASSERWDLQGYT
j_call: TRBJ2-7; v_call: TRBV15; cdr3_length: 11; cdr3_aa: ATSSGDTYEQY
j_call: TRBJ2-6; v_call: TRBV15; cdr3_length: 14; cdr3_aa: ATSRGTFSGANVLT
j_call: TRBJ2-5; v_call: TRBV7-7; cdr3_length: 13; cdr3_aa: ASSPGWEAVETQY
j_call: TRBJ1-1; v_call: TRBV7-9; cdr3_length: 15; cdr3_aa: ASSTDTGFNMNTEAF
j_call: TRBJ2-7; v_call: TRBV25-1; cdr3_length: 12; cdr3_aa: ASTAIGGSYEQY
j_call: TRBJ2-4; v_call: TRBV28; cdr3_length: 13; cdr3_aa: ASSLDGQAKNIQY
j_call: TRBJ2-7; v_call: TRBV29-1; cdr3_length: 12; cdr3_aa: SVEFGTADYEQY